The 20 T cell receptor beta chains presented below share a single source sample, sequenced in a study of Graves' ophthalmopathy and Graves' hyperthyroidism. Amplified material comprised TCR beta CDR3 regions derived from RNA transcripts. A first-round RT-PCR used HTBI primers, followed by a second-round multiplex PCR. TCRdb passed the multiplex PCR reads through MiXCR, listing each CDR3 protein once. This sample has around 660,000 distinct CDR3 sequences; about two fifths occur once, and the top ten carry 2.5% to 3.5%. The material sequenced was peripheral blood. These receptors were collected from an adult man with Graves' ophthalmopathy.

The chain links TRBV25-1 to TRBJ2-5; 9 bases agree with TRBD1. The V segment lost 1 base and the J segment 4 bases; nucleotides outside the gene matches: 13. The CDR3 runs to 18 residues. Germline CDR1 is MGHDK and CDR2 is SYGVNS. The CDR3 spells CASSEWNRGPDRRETQYF. Written as DNA, the CDR3 is TGTGCCAGCAGTGAATGGAACAGGGGGCCAGACCGTCGAGAGACCCAGTACTTC.

In this sample, this clonotype turned up many times. V and J are TRBV24-1 and TRBJ2-2, with D uncertain. Germline CDR1 is KGHDR and CDR2 is SFDVKD. V lost 7 bases, J lost 2 bases, and 7 bases lay in between. CDR3 length: 13 residues. CDR3: CATSPVNTGELFF. Written as DNA, the CDR3 is TGTGCCACCAGCCCGGTAAACACCGGGGAGCTGTTTTTT.

This chain joins TRBV12-3 or TRBV12-4 and TRBJ1-5; TRBD1 matches at 8 bases. The ends lost 6 bases at V and 5 bases at J; junction bases unmatched: 3. CDR3 length: 13 residues. CDR3 residues: CASRTGVDQPQHF. CDR3 DNA: TGTGCCAGCAGGACAGGGGTGGATCAGCCCCAGCATTTT.

This clonotype occurred many times. The J gene is TRBJ1-2, the V gene TRBV29-1; maybe TRBD1 (5 bases). This CDR3 has 13 residues. Looked up from germline, CDR1 is SQVTM and CDR2 is ANQGSEA. Trimming cost V 4 bases and J 3 bases, with 12 bases left between them. The CDR3 sequence is CSVARRADYGYTF. The CDR3 DNA reads as TGCAGCGTTGCCCGCAGGGCAGACTATGGCTACACCTTC.

This clonotype was counted between two and nine times. The chain employs TRBV20-1 and TRBJ1-5; 9 bases are a match to TRBD1. The CDR3 contains 17 residues. Looked up from germline, CDR1 is DFQATT and CDR2 is SNEGSKA (reference sequence). V was clipped by 6 bases and J by 6 bases; unmatched bases: 18. The CDR3 DNA is TGCAGTGCGACAGACCCCGGAGGACAGGGGTCCGTTCAGCCCCAGCATTTT. Translation: CSATDPGGQGSVQPQHF.

The genes are TRBV29-1 and TRBJ2-7, with TRBD1 matching over 8 bases. There are 13 residues in the CDR3. J lost 2 bases, V lost 4 bases, and 4 bases had no gene match. Per the germline V gene, CDR1 is SQVTM and CDR2 is ANQGSEA. CDR3 sequence reads: CSVAVQGAYEQYF. The CDR3 DNA is TGCAGCGTTGCGGTACAGGGGGCCTACGAGCAGTACTTC.

As for this clonotype: One end of the junction fails to match germline, which may point to a read error. The chain has TRBV20-1 and TRBJ2-2; D gene ambiguous. Germline V gene data show CDR1 as DFQATT and CDR2 as SNEGSKA (reference sequence). The CDR3 consists of 9 residues. CDR3 DNA: TGCAGTGCTAGAGGGGTGCTGTTTTTT. Encoded protein: CSARGVLFF.

This clonotype was seen only a few times. The chain combines TRBV29-1 with TRBJ1-2, with 7 positions matching TRBD1. Germline-derived CDR1 and CDR2 are SQVTM and ANQGSEA. This CDR3 region has 12 residues. The CDR3 sequence is CRSGDSSYGYTF. The DNA of the CDR3 is TGCAGATCGGGGGACAGCAGCTATGGCTACACCTTC. Full variable domain (outside the CDR3, taken from reference TRBV29-1 and TRBJ1-2): SAVISQKPSRDICQRGTSLTIQCQVDSQVTMMFWYRQQPGQSLTLIATANQGSEATYESGFVIDKFPISRPNLTFSTLTVSNMSPEDSSIYLCRSGDSSYGYTFGSGTRLTVV.

As to this clonotype: One base away lies a much larger clone, so this may be a sequencing read error. This sequence joins TRBV7-6 and TRBJ1-2; D is ambiguous. The CDR3 is 14 amino acids. V lost 5 bases and J 4 bases, leaving 14 bases between the germline ends. Per the germline V gene, CDR1 is SGHVS and CDR2 is FNYEAQ. CDR3: CASSRGPTPYGYTF. Written as DNA, the CDR3 is TGTGCCAGCAGCCGCGGACCGACTCCCTATGGCTACACCTTC.

This clonotype appeared many times. The gene calls are TRBV7-2 and TRBJ1-5, with TRBD1 as a possible D gene (5 bases). V was cut by 5 bases and J by 6 bases, with 11 bases left in between. The germline CDR1 and CDR2 sequences are SGHTA and FQGNSA. This CDR3 is 13 amino acids long. The CDR3 DNA reads as TGTGCCAGCAGCCGGAGGGGTTCTCAGCCCCAGCATTTT. Translating it yields CASSRRGSQPQHF.

In this sample, this clonotype turned up many times. CDR3: CASIRQGGTEAFF. CDR3 nucleotide sequence: TGTGCCAGCATCAGACAGGGGGGCACTGAAGCTTTCTTT. The V gene is TRBV25-1, the J gene TRBJ1-1; 9 positions match TRBD1. V lost 7 bases, J lost 4 bases, and 4 bases stayed unmatched. The CDR3 runs to 13 residues. Germline-derived CDR1 and CDR2 are MGHDK and SYGVNS.

In its sample, this clonotype was seen many times. The J gene is TRBJ2-7, the V gene TRBV7-9, with D unclear. The CDR3 extends over 13 amino acids. Germline assignment: CDR1 SEHNR and CDR2 FQNEAQ (reference sequence). Trimming shortened V by 8 bases and J by 3 bases, and 14 bases separated the two germline ends. The CDR3 loop is CASGHEVNYEQYF. The CDR3 DNA reads as TGTGCCAGCGGCCATGAGGTCAACTACGAGCAGTACTTC. Based on the CDR3 plus reference TRBV7-9 and TRBJ2-7, the full variable domain is DTGVSQNPRHKITKRGQNVTFRCDPISEHNRLYWYRQTLGQGPEFLTYFQNEAQLEKSRLLSDRFSAERPKGSFSTLEIQRTEQGDSAMYLCASGHEVNYEQYFGPGTRLTVT.

This clonotype was counted at least ten times. J is TRBJ2-7 and V is TRBV7-2; 7 positions agree with TRBD1. The ends lost 2 bases at V and 3 bases at J; junction bases unmatched: 7. The CDR3 runs 15 residues. Germline V gives CDR1 SGHTA, CDR2 FQGNSA. Here the CDR3 DNA reads TGTGCCAGCAGCTTAAGGCCGGGACAGAGCTACGAGCAGTACTTC. This translates into CASSLRPGQSYEQYF. The full variable domain, rest sourced from reference TRBV7-2 and TRBJ2-7, is GAGVSQSPSNKVTEKGKDVELRCDPISGHTALYWYRQSLGQGLEFLIYFQGNSAPDKSGLPSDRFSAERTGGSVSTLTIQRTQQEDSAVYLCASSLRPGQSYEQYFGPGTRLTVT.

The chain couples TRBV7-9 to TRBJ2-7; 8 nucleotides agree with TRBD2. The J call could be wrong; TRBJ2-1 is a better fit for the DNA end. The CDR3 contains 14 residues. Germline CDR1 SEHNR, CDR2 FQNEAQ (reference sequence). The DNA for the CDR3 is TGTGCCAGCAGCCCAAGCGGGAGTAGCCGGGAACAGTTCTTC. Protein product: CASSPSGSSREQFF.

This clonotype was seen a handful of times. At one end the junction does not follow the germline gene, possibly because of a read error. As DNA, the CDR3 is TGTGCCAGCAGTGAGCGGGACTACGGGCAGTACTTC. Translating it yields CASSERDYGQYF. The gene calls are TRBV25-1 and TRBJ2-7; 7 bases agree with TRBD2. Germline CDR1 reads MGHDK; CDR2 reads SYGVNS. The CDR3 extends over 12 amino acids.

This clonotype was detected many times. The rearrangement links TRBV2 to TRBJ2-6, with D uncertain. The CDR3 length is 16 residues. V was cut by 8 bases and J by 0 bases, with 14 bases left in between. CDR1 and CDR2 (germline): SNHLY, FYNNEI. CDR3: CASADGLSSGANVLTF. The CDR3 DNA reads TGTGCCAGCGCGGACGGTCTTAGCTCTGGGGCCAACGTCCTGACTTTC.

This clonotype has a count of ten or more. The V call is TRBV19, the J call TRBJ2-2, with D hard to call. Trimming cost V 6 bases and J 1 base, with 6 bases left between them. The germline CDR1 and CDR2 sequences are LNHDA and SQIVND (reference sequence). CDR3 size: 13 residues. The CDR3 here is CASRTVNTGELFF. The DNA for the CDR3 is TGTGCCAGTAGAACGGTGAACACCGGGGAGCTGTTTTTT.

This clonotype was observed a handful of times. The rearrangement links TRBV20-1 to TRBJ2-5; 7 positions agree with TRBD2. CDR1 DFQATT and CDR2 SNEGSKA come from the germline V gene (reference sequence). The CDR3 covers 15 residues. The trim removed 1 base at V and 2 bases at J, leaving 7 bases unmatched. DNA for the CDR3: TGCAGTGCTAGAGGTCGGGACTATAGACAAGAGACCCAGTACTTC. This gives the protein CSARGRDYRQETQYF.

This clonotype turned up a few times. This chain uses TRBV6-6 with TRBJ1-4, with a possible D match to TRBD1 (6 bases). V was trimmed by 7 bases and J by 8 bases, leaving 20 bases between them. This CDR3 region has 15 residues. Germline V gene lookup returns CDR1 MNHNY and CDR2 SVGAGI (reference sequence). The DNA for the CDR3 is TGTGCCAGCAAGGTGGTGGGGGCGTTTGGGGAAAAACTGTTTTTT. This codes for CASKVVGAFGEKLFF.

This clonotype was seen a few times. V is TRBV9 and J is TRBJ2-7, with D perhaps TRBD1 or TRBD2 (5 bases each). The CDR3 consists of 14 residues. Trimming cost V 3 bases and J 5 bases, with 15 bases left between them. Germline CDR1 and CDR2: SGDLS and YYNGEE. The CDR3 protein is CASSGPQEANEQYF. The CDR3 DNA reads as TGTGCCAGCAGCGGACCACAGGAGGCTAACGAGCAGTACTTC.